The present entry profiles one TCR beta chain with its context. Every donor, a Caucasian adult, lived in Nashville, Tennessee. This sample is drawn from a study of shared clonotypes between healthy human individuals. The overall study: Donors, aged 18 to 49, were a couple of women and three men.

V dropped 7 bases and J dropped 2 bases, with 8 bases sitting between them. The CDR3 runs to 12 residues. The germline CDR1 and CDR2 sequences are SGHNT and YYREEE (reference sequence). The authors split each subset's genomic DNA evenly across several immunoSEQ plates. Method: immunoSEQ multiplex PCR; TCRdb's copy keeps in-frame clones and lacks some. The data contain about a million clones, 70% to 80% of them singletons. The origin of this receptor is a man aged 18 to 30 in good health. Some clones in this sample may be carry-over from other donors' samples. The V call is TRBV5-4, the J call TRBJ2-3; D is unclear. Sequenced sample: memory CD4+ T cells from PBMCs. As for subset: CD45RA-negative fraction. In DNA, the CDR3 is TGTGCCAGCCACCTCGACACAGATACGCAGTATTTT. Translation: CASHLDTDTQYF.